These 15 T cell receptor beta chains came from one sample sequenced in a study of cytomegalovirus exposure and HLA in healthy donors. PCR used 60 Vbeta primers and 13 Jbeta primers. Clones were sequenced by immunoSEQ multiplex PCR, and TCRdb holds only the in-frame ones, with some missing. The data show around 120,000 clones, about 78% seen once. The material sequenced was PBMCs. The source of these receptors is a human donor in good health.

V is TRBV7-2 and J is TRBJ2-1; tentatively, D is TRBD2 (6 bases). Trimming removed 5 bases at V and 10 bases at J, with 12 bases between. Germline-derived CDR1 and CDR2 are SGHTA and FQGNSA. The CDR3 has 12 residues. The CDR3 sequence is CASSTGLWEQFF. The CDR3 coding sequence is TGTGCCAGCAGCACGGGACTCTGGGAGCAGTTCTTC.

The rearrangement links TRBV2 to TRBJ1-2, with D perhaps TRBD1 (6 bases). From germline, CDR1 is SNHLY and CDR2 FYNNEI. The CDR3 has 13 amino acids. V was pared by 3 bases and J by 8 bases, with 13 bases between. Written as DNA, the CDR3 is TGTGCCAGCAGTGATCGGGACACTCACGGCTACACCTTC. It codes for CASSDRDTHGYTF.

The chain carries TRBV18 and TRBJ2-3; 8 nucleotides match TRBD2. V lost 3 bases, J lost 0 bases, and 5 bases stayed unmatched. CDR3 length: 16 amino acids. Germline V CDR1 and CDR2: KGHSH, LQKENI. In nucleotides, the CDR3 is TGTGCCAGCTCACCTCTAGCGGGCTCTAGCACAGATACGCAGTATTTT. Protein sequence: CASSPLAGSSTDTQYF.

The chain combines TRBV7-9 with TRBJ1-5; 7 bases are shared with TRBD1. The CDR3 length is 12 residues. CDR1 SEHNR and CDR2 FQNEAQ come from the germline V gene (reference sequence). The V and J ends lost 3 bases and 15 bases, in that order; junction bases with no gene match: 8. CDR3 loop: CASSFGGTVLHF. Written as DNA, the CDR3 is TGTGCCAGCAGCTTTGGGGGGACAGTATTGCATTTT.

The chain has TRBV9 and TRBJ2-1; perhaps TRBD1 as D (6 bases). V lost 6 bases and J 7 bases, leaving 20 bases between the germline ends. Germline V gives CDR1 SGDLS, CDR2 YYNGEE. This CDR3 has 15 residues. CDR3 DNA sequence: TGTGCCAGCACCGCCGGGACACTAGGAAAGAATGAGCAGTTCTTC. The encoded protein is CASTAGTLGKNEQFF.

This clone was counted a few times. This rearrangement joins TRBV7-2 to TRBJ1-2; TRBD1 matches 7 bases. CDR1 is SGHTA and CDR2 is FQGNSA in the germline V gene. V lost 3 bases and J lost 8; bases outside the gene matches: 9. The CDR3 runs 14 residues. The CDR3 here is CASSFPPPGGGYTF. CDR3 sequence (DNA): TGTGCCAGCAGCTTTCCCCCCCCAGGGGGAGGCTACACCTTC.

This chain joins TRBV7-3 and TRBJ2-5, with TRBD2 matching 7 bases. The CDR3 is made up of 16 amino acids. The V and J ends lost 5 bases and 4 bases, in that order; junction bases with no gene match: 13. CDR1 SGHTA and CDR2 FQGTGA come from the germline V gene. The CDR3 DNA reads as TGTGCCAGCAGCAGAGGGGCGGGAGTGTACGGAGAGACCCAGTACTTC. Protein: CASSRGAGVYGETQYF.

The CDR3 DNA sequence: TGTGCCAGCAGCCAGGCAAGGGACTACGAGCAGTACTTC. Protein sequence: CASSQARDYEQYF. The J gene is TRBJ2-5, the V gene TRBV14; D not certain. The J call may be mistaken, given a closer DNA end match to TRBJ2-7. This CDR3 contains 13 residues. The germline CDR1 and CDR2 sequences are SGHDN and FVKESK.

The rearrangement joins TRBV7-2 to TRBJ2-7; 9 bases fit TRBD2. The CDR3 spans 15 residues. Germline assignment: CDR1 SGHTA and CDR2 FQGNSA. The ends lost 5 bases at V and 6 bases at J; junction bases unmatched: 11. The CDR3 sequence is CASSPVAGVRFEQYF. The CDR3, as DNA: TGTGCCAGCAGCCCAGTAGCGGGAGTAAGATTCGAGCAGTACTTC.

V usage is TRBV30 and J usage is TRBJ1-1; D remains unclear. The V gene lost 4 bases and the J gene lost 5 bases, with 20 bases spanning the gap. CDR3 length equals 15 residues. CDR1 is GTSNPN, CDR2 SVGIG, per germline (reference sequence). The CDR3, as DNA: TGTGCCTGGATAAGATACCGACAAGGTGGGACTGAAGCTTTCTTT. Translation: CAWIRYRQGGTEAFF. The full variable domain, in which reference TRBV30 and TRBJ1-1 provide the parts outside the CDR3, is SQTIHQWPATLVQPVGSPLSLECTVEGTSNPNLYWYRQAAGRGLQLLFYSVGIGQISSEVPQNLSASRPQDRQFILSSKKLLLSDSGFYLCAWIRYRQGGTEAFFGQGTRLTVV.

V gene TRBV6-6 combines with J gene TRBJ2-5; TRBD1 aligns across 9 bases. In germline, CDR1 is MNHNY, CDR2 SVGAGI (reference sequence). Trimming took 6 bases from V and 9 from J; bases not matched to a gene: 11. The CDR3 runs to 14 residues. CDR3 DNA sequence: TGTGCCAGCAGCCCCGACAGGGGGTGGAATGCCCAGTACTTC. The encoded protein is CASSPDRGWNAQYF.

The chain links TRBV2 to TRBJ2-1, with D possibly TRBD2 on 6 matching bases. The CDR3 has 13 residues. V lost 7 bases and J 1 base, leaving 8 bases between the germline ends. Germline V lookup: CDR1 SNHLY, CDR2 FYNNEI. The CDR3 spells CASMAGSYNEQFF. The DNA for the CDR3 is TGTGCCAGCATGGCGGGATCCTACAATGAGCAGTTCTTC.

This clone was counted only a few times. CDR3 DNA: TGTGCCAGCAGCTTGGTAGGGGTCAATGAGCAGTTCTTC. This encodes CASSLVGVNEQFF. The chain recombines TRBV5-6 with TRBJ2-1, with a weak D call TRBD1 (5 bases). This CDR3 spans 13 amino acids. CDR1 SGHDT and CDR2 YYEEEE come from the germline V gene. The ends were cut back, 0 bases at V and 6 bases at J, with 7 bases in the middle.

The V call is TRBV27, the J call TRBJ2-7, with 7 positions matching TRBD1. This CDR3 spans 13 amino acids. Germline V lookup: CDR1 MNHEY, CDR2 SMNVEV (reference sequence). V shed 2 bases and J 3 bases; nucleotides not matched to a gene: 1. The CDR3 DNA follows: TGTGCCAGCAGTTTAGGGGACAGCTACGAGCAGTACTTC. Its translation is CASSLGDSYEQYF.

This clone was seen just once. V is TRBV6-4 and J is TRBJ1-1; the D is unclear. The CDR3 covers 14 residues. CDR1 and CDR2 (germline): MRHNA, SNTAGT. Trimming removed 8 bases at V and 2 bases at J, with 15 bases between. The CDR3: CASQVKKQNTEAFF. The CDR3 DNA sequence: TGTGCCAGCCAGGTAAAAAAACAAAACACTGAAGCTTTCTTT.